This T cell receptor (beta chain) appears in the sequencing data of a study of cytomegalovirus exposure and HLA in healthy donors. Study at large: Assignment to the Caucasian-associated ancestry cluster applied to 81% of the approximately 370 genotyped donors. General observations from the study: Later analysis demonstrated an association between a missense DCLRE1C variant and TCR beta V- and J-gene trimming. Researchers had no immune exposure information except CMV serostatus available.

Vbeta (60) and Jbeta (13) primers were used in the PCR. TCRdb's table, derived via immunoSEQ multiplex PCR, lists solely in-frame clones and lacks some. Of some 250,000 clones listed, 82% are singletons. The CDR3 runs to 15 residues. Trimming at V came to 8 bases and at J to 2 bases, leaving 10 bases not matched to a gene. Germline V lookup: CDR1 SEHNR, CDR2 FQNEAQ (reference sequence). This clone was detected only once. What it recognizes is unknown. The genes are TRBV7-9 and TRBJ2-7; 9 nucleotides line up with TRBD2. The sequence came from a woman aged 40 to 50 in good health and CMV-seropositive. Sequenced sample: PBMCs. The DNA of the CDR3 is TGTGCCAGCGGGTTAGCGGGAGCAAGAACCTACGAGCAGTACTTC. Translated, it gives CASGLAGARTYEQYF.